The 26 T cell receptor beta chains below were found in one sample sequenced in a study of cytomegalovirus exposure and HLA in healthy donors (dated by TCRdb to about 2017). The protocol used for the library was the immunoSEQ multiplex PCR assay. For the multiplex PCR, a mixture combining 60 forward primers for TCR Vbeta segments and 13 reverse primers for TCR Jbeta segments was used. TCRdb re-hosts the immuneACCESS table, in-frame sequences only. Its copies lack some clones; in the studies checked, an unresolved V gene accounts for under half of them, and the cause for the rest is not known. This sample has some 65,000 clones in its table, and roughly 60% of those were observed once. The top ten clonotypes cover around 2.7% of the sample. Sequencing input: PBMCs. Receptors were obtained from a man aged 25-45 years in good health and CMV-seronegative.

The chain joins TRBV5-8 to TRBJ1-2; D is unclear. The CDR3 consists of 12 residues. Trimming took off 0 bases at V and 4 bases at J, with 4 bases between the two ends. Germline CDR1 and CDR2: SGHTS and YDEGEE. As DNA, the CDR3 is TGTGCCAGCAGCTTGGTAGTCTATGGCTACACCTTC. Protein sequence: CASSLVVYGYTF. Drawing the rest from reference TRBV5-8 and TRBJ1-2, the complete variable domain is EAGVTQSPTHLIKTRGQQATLRCSPISGHTSVYWYQQALGLGLQFLLWYDEGEERNRGNFPPRFSGRQFPNYSSELNVNALELEDSALYLCASSLVVYGYTFGSGTRLTVV.

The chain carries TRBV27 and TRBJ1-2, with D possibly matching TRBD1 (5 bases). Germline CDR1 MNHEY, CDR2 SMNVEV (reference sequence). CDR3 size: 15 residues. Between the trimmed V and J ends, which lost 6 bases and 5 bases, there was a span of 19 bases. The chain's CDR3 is CASSLGGGTIYGYTF. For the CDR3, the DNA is TGTGCCAGCAGCCTCGGGGGGGGAACCATATATGGCTACACCTTC.

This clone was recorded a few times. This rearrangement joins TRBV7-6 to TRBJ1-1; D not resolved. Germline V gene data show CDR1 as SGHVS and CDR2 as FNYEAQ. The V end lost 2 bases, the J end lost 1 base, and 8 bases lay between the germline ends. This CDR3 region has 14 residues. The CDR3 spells CASSLTERNTEAFF. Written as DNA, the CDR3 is TGTGCCAGCAGCTTAACAGAAAGGAACACTGAAGCTTTCTTT.

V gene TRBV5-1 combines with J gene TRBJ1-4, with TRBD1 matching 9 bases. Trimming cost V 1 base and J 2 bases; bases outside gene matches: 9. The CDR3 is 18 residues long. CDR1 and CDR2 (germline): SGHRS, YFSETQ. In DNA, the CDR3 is TGCGCCAGCAGCTTGCAGGGACAGGGACCCATCACTAATGAAAAACTGTTTTTT. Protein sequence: CASSLQGQGPITNEKLFF.

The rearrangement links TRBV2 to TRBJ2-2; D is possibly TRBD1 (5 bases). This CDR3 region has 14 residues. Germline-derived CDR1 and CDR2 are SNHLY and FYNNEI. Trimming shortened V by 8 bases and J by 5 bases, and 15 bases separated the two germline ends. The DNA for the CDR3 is TGTGCCAGCTTTGCCCAGGGTCGGACCGGGGAGCTGTTTTTT. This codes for CASFAQGRTGELFF.

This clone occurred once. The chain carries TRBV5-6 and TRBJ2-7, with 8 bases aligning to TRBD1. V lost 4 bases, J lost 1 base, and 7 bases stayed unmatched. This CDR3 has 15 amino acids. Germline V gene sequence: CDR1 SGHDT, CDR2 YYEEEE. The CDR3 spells CASSNRDRSSYEQYF. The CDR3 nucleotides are TGTGCCAGCAGCAACCGGGACAGGTCATCCTACGAGCAGTACTTC. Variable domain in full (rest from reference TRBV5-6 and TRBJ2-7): DAGVTQSPTHLIKTRGQQVTLRCSPKSGHDTVSWYQQALGQGPQFIFQYYEEEERQRGNFPDRFSGHQFPNYSSELNVNALLLGDSALYLCASSNRDRSSYEQYFGPGTRLTVT.

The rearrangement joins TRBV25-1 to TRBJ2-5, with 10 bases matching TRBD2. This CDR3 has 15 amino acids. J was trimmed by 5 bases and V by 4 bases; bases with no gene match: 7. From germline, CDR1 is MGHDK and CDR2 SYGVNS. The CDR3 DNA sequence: TGTGCCAGCAGTGGGAGCGGGGGGGCTTTGGAGACCCAGTACTTC. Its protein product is CASSGSGGALETQYF.

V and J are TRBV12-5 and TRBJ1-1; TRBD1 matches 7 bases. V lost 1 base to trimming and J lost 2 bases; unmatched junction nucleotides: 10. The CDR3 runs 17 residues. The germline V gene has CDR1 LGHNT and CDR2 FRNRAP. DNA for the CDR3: TGTGCTAGTGGTTTGGCTCGAACCGGGACAGTAAACACTGAAGCTTTCTTT. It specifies CASGLARTGTVNTEAFF.

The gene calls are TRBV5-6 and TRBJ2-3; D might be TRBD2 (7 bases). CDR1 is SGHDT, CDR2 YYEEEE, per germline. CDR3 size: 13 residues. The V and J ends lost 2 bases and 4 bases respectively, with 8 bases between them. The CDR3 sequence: CASSFGGPDTQYF. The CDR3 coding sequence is TGTGCCAGCAGCTTCGGGGGGCCAGATACGCAGTATTTT.

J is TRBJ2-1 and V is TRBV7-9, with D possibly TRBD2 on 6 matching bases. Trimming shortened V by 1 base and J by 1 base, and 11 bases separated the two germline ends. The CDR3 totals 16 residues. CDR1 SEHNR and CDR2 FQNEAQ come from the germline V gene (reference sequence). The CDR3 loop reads CASSLGMGRSYNEQFF. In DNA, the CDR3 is TGTGCCAGCAGCTTAGGGATGGGGAGGTCCTACAATGAGCAGTTCTTC.

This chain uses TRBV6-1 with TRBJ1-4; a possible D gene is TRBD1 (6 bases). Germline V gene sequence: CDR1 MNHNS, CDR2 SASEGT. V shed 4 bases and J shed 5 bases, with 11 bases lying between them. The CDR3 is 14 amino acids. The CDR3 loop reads CASSARGVNEKLFF. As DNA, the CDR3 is TGTGCCAGCAGTGCCAGGGGAGTGAATGAAAAACTGTTTTTT.

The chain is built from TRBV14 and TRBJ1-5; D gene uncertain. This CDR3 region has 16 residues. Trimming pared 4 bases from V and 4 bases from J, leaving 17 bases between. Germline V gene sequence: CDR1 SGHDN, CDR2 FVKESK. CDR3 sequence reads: CASSPKPPRSNQPQHF. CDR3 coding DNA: TGTGCCAGCAGCCCGAAACCGCCCCGGTCGAATCAGCCCCAGCATTTT.

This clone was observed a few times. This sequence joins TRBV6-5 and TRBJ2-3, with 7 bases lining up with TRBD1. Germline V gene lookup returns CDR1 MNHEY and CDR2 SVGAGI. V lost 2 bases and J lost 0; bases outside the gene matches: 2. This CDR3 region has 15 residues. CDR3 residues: CASSYRDRSTDTQYF. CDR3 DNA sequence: TGTGCCAGCAGTTACCGGGACAGAAGCACAGATACGCAGTATTTT.

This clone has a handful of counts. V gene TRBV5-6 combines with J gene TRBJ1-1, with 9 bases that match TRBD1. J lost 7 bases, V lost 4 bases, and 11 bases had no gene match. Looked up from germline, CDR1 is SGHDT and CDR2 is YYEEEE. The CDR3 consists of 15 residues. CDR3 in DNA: TGTGCCAGCAGCAGCCGGGACAGGGATCACCTTGAAGCTTTCTTT. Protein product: CASSSRDRDHLEAFF.

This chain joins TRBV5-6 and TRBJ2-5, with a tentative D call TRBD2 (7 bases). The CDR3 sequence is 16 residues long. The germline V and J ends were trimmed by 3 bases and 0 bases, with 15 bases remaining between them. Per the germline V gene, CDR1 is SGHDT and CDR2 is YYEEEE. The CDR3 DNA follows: TGTGCCAGCAGCTGGGGGGCGGGGGATAACCAAGAGACCCAGTACTTC. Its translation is CASSWGAGDNQETQYF.

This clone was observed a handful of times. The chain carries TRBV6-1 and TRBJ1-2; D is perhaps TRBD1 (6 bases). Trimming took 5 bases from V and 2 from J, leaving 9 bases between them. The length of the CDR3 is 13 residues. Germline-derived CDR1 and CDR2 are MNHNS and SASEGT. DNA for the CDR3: TGTGCCAGCAGTCTACAGGGAAACTATGGCTACACCTTC. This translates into CASSLQGNYGYTF.

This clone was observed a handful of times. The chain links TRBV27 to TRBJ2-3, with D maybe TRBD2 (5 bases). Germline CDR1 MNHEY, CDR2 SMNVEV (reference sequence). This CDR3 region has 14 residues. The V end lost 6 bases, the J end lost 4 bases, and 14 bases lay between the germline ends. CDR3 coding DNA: TGTGCCAGCAGCGCCATGGCGGGCCCAGATACGCAGTATTTT. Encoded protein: CASSAMAGPDTQYF.

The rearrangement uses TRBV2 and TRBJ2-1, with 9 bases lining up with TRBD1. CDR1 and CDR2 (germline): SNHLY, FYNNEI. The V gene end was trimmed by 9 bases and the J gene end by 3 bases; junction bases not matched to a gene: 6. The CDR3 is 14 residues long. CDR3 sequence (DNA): TGTGCCAGTAAAACGGGACAGGGCTACAATGAGCAGTTCTTC. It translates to CASKTGQGYNEQFF.

The CDR3 protein is CASSPTSGGATETQYF. CDR3 nucleotides: TGTGCCAGCTCACCCACTAGCGGGGGGGCCACAGAGACCCAGTACTTC. The chain uses TRBV18 and TRBJ2-5, with 13 bases matching TRBD2. CDR3 length: 16 amino acids. V was pared by 3 bases and J by 4 bases, with 5 bases of the junction left unmatched. Germline V gene lookup returns CDR1 KGHSH and CDR2 LQKENI.

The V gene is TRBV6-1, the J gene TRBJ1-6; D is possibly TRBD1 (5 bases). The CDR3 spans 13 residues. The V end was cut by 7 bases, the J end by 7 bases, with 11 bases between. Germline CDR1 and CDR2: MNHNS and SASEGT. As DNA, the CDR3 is TGTGCCAGCACTGGGGGGGGAAATTCACCCCTCCACTTT. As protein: CASTGGGNSPLHF.

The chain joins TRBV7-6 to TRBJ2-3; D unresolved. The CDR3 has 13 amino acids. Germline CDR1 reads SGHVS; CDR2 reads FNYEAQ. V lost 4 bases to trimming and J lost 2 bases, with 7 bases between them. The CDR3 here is CASSSEDTDTQYF. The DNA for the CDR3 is TGTGCCAGCAGCTCAGAAGACACAGATACGCAGTATTTT.

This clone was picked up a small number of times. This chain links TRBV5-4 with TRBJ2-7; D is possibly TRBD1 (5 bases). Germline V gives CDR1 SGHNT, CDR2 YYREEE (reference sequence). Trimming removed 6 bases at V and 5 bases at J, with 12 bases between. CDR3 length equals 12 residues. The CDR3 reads CASKQDADEQYF. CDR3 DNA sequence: TGTGCCAGCAAACAGGATGCAGACGAGCAGTACTTC.

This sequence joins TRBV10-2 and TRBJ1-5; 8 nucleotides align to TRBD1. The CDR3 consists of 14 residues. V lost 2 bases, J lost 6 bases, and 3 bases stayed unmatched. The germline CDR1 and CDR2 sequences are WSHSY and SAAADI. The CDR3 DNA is TGCGCCAGCAGTGAGCAGGGGGCAAGTCAGCCCCAGCATTTT. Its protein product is CASSEQGASQPQHF.

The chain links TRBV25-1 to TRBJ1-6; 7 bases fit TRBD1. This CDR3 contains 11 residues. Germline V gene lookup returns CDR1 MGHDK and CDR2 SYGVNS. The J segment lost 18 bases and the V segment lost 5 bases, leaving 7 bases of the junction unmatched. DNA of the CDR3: TGTGCCAGCAGTAAACGGACAGGCCCCCACTTT. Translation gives CASSKRTGPHF.

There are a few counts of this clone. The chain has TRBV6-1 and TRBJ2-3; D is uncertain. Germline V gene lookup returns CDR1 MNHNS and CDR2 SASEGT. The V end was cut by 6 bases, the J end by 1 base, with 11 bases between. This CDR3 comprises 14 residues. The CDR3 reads CASRGQLGTDTQYF. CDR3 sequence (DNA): TGTGCCAGCAGGGGCCAGCTCGGCACAGATACGCAGTATTTT.

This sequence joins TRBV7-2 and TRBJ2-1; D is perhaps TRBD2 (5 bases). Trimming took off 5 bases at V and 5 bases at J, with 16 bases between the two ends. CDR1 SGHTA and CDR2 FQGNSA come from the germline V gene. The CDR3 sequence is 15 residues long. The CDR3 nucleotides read TGTGCCAGCAGCCCCCGGGCGGGTAGGGACAATGAGCAGTTCTTC. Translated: CASSPRAGRDNEQFF.